Shown below are 11 T cell receptor beta chains from a single sample sequenced in a study of glioma-infiltrating T cells. Amplification of TCR alpha and beta CDR3 regions from RNA used iRepertoire nested multiplex PCR. Via MiXCR, TCRdb re-called the multiplex PCR reads, giving one row per CDR3 protein. The data contain more than 350,000 distinct CDR3 sequences, 41% of them singletons. Sequenced: glioma tissue, nonneoplastic brain tissue, or PBMCs (not recorded which). Source of these receptors: a human donor with low-grade glioma or glioblastoma, undergoing nonglioma brain surgery, or in good health (not recorded which).

The V and J genes are TRBV6-1 and TRBJ2-7, with TRBD1 matching over 11 bases. V lost 5 bases and J lost 0; bases outside the gene matches: 9. The CDR3 sequence is 17 residues long. Per germline, CDR1 MNHNS and CDR2 SASEGT. In DNA form, the CDR3 reads TGTGCCAGCAGTCTGCCCCCGGGACAGGGGGACTCCTACGAGCAGTACTTC. Residues: CASSLPPGQGDSYEQYF.

This clonotype was recorded at least ten times. The chain joins TRBV6-2 or TRBV6-3 to TRBJ1-2; D ambiguous. The CDR3 totals 14 residues. Germline values: CDR1 MNHEY, CDR2 SVGEGT. With 6 bases removed from V and 6 bases from J, the gap between germline ends came to 17 bases. The CDR3 DNA reads as TGTGCCAGCAGCCCGGACGGTGGTATGAATGGCTACACCTTC. Protein sequence: CASSPDGGMNGYTF.

Here the CDR3 reads CASSFRKSTDTQYF. The CDR3 region has the DNA TGTGCCAGCAGCTTCCGCAAGAGCACAGATACGCAGTATTTT. The V gene is TRBV7-2, the J gene TRBJ2-3; D gene uncertain. The CDR3 is 14 residues long. V lost 3 bases and J 0 bases, leaving 7 bases between the germline ends. Germline CDR1 is SGHTA and CDR2 is FQGNSA.

This chain uses TRBV7-2 with TRBJ1-1, with 9 positions matching TRBD1. From germline, CDR1 is SGHTA and CDR2 FQGNSA. The V gene end was trimmed by 4 bases and the J gene end by 2 bases; junction bases not matched to a gene: 5. This CDR3 has 15 residues. The CDR3 loop reads CASSSKQGANTEAFF. As DNA, the CDR3 is TGTGCCAGCAGCTCCAAACAGGGGGCAAACACTGAAGCTTTCTTT.

Note on this clonotype: Lacking the conserved final phenylalanine or tryptophan, this CDR3 likely reflects a read error. The chain employs TRBV12-3 or TRBV12-4 and TRBJ2-7; D might be TRBD2 (5 bases). The CDR3 length is 13 residues. V shed 4 bases and J shed 0 bases, with 7 bases lying between them. DNA of the CDR3: TGTGCCAGCAGTTATCTAGCCTCCTACGAGCAGTACCTC. It yields the protein CASSYLASYEQYL.

CDR3 in DNA: TGTGCCAGCACCCAGACACCCTTCCTCCATGAGCAGTTCTTC. This encodes CASTQTPFLHEQFF. This chain connects TRBV27 to TRBJ2-1; the D is unclear. The germline V and J ends were trimmed by 7 bases and 8 bases, with 18 bases remaining between them. CDR3 size: 14 residues. Germline-derived CDR1 and CDR2 are MNHEY and SMNVEV (reference sequence).

This clonotype occurred a few times. The CDR3 coding sequence is TGTGCCATCAGTGCCGTGACTAGCGCCCACTCCTACGAGCAGTACTTC. Amino acid sequence: CAISAVTSAHSYEQYF. The chain uses TRBV10-3 and TRBJ2-7; TRBD2 matches at 8 bases. V trimming: 4 bases; J trimming: 0 bases; junction bases outside the gene matches: 8. This CDR3 region has 16 residues. The germline V gene has CDR1 ENHRY and CDR2 SYGVKD.

J is TRBJ2-7 and V is TRBV29-1; D possibly corresponds to TRBD1 (5 bases). The CDR3 totals 12 residues. The germline CDR1 and CDR2 sequences are SQVTM and ANQGSEA. Trimming removed 4 bases from V and 7 bases from J, with 14 bases in between. The CDR3 region has the DNA TGCAGCGTTGGGCCAGGGCGACATGAGCAGTACTTC. Translating it yields CSVGPGRHEQYF.

The rearrangement uses TRBV29-1 and TRBJ2-1; 8 nucleotides line up with TRBD1. V was clipped by 2 bases and J by 3 bases; unmatched bases: 3. In germline, CDR1 is SQVTM, CDR2 ANQGSEA. The CDR3 spans 14 residues. CDR3 region: CSVEKQGGYNEQFF. The CDR3 DNA reads as TGCAGCGTTGAAAAACAGGGGGGCTACAATGAGCAGTTCTTC.

This clonotype was picked up many times. The rearrangement joins TRBV6-6 to TRBJ2-1; weak D call: TRBD2 (5 bases). Trimming removed 0 bases at V and 4 bases at J, with 10 bases between. This CDR3 has 15 residues. Germline V gene sequence: CDR1 MNHNY, CDR2 SVGAGI (reference sequence). CDR3 coding DNA: TGTGCCAGCAGTTACTCCTTAGGACTGTACAATGAGCAGTTCTTC. This gives the protein CASSYSLGLYNEQFF.

The J gene is TRBJ1-5, the V gene TRBV19; 7 bases map to TRBD1. The CDR3 runs 13 residues. Germline trimming cut 7 bases from V and 6 bases from J; bases unmatched to any gene: 6. CDR1 and CDR2 (germline): LNHDA, SQIVND (reference sequence). The CDR3 reads CASNDRVIQPQHF. The CDR3 coding sequence is TGTGCCAGTAACGACAGGGTGATTCAGCCCCAGCATTTT.